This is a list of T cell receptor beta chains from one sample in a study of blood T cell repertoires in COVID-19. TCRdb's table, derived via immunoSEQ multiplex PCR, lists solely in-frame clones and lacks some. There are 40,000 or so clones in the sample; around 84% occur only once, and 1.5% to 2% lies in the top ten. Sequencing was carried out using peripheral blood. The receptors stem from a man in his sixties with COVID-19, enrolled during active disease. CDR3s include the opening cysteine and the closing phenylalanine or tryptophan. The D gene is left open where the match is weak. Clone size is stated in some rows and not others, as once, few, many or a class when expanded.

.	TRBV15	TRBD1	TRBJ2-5	CATSSDDRAEETQYF	TGTGCCACCAGCTCCGATGACAGGGCCGAAGAGACCCAGTACTTC
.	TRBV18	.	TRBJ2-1	CASSPLQGTEQFF	TGTGCCAGCTCACCTCTACAGGGTACCGAGCAGTTCTTC
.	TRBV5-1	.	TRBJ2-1	CASSLAAGTSLGNEQFF	TGCGCCAGCAGCTTGGCCGCTGGGACAAGTCTAGGCAATGAGCAGTTCTTC
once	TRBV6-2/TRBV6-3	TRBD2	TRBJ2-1	CASSYAASGRAGGFF	TGTGCCAGCAGTTACGCCGCTAGCGGGAGGGCCGGCGGGTTCTTC
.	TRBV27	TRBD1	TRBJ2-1	CASSFAQGASSYNEQFF	TGTGCCAGCAGTTTCGCACAGGGGGCAAGCTCCTACAATGAGCAGTTCTTC
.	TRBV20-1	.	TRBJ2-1	CQAGPRNEQFF	TGTCAGGCAGGGCCAAGGAATGAGCAGTTCTTC
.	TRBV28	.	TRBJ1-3	CASSALASSGNTIYF	TGTGCCAGCAGTGCCTTAGCAAGCTCTGGAAACACCATATATTTT
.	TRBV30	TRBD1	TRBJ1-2	CAWSVPGGGYTF	TGTGCCTGGAGTGTACCAGGGGGCGGCTACACCTTC
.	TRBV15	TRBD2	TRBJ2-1	CATSRFRTSGRNEQFF	TGTGCCACCAGCCGATTTAGGACTAGCGGGAGGAATGAGCAGTTCTTC
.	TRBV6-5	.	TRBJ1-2	CASSPPGARGYTF	TGTGCCAGCAGTCCACCAGGGGCAAGGGGCTACACCTTC
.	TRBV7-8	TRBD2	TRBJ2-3	CASSLGLAGPTDTQYF	TGTGCCAGCAGCTTGGGCCTAGCGGGGCCCACAGATACGCAGTATTTT
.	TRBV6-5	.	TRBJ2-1	CATAVDYNEQFF	TGTGCCACGGCGGTCGACTACAATGAGCAGTTCTTC
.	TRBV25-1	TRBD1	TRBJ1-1	CASSEWRDSSEAFF	TGTGCCAGCAGTGAATGGCGGGACAGCTCTGAAGCTTTCTTT
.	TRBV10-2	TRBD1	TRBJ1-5	CASSEQGLQPQHF	TGCGCCAGCAGTGAACAGGGGCTTCAGCCCCAGCATTTT
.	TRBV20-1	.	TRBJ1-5	CSAGGGQPQHF	TGCAGTGCTGGGGGGGGTCAGCCCCAGCATTTT
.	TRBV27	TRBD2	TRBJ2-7	CASRPPSGGRYEQYF	TGTGCCAGCAGACCTCCCTCTGGCGGGAGGTACGAGCAGTACTTC
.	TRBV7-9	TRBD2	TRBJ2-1	CASSYTSGNEQFF	TGTGCCAGCAGCTATACTAGCGGTAATGAGCAGTTCTTC
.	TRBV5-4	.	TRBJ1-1	CASSLETASYSEAFF	TGTGCCAGCAGCTTAGAGACAGCATCATACTCCGAGGCTTTCTTT
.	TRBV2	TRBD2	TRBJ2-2	CASRRGVTGELFF	TGTGCCAGCAGGCGGGGGGTCACCGGGGAGCTGTTTTTT
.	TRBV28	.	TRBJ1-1	CASSSGSTNTEAFF	TGTGCCAGCAGCTCCGGGTCTACGAACACTGAAGCTTTCTTT
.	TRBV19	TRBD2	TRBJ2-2	CASLPGLAAGELFF	TGTGCCAGTTTACCGGGACTAGCGGCCGGGGAGCTGTTTTTT
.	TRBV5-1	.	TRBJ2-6	CASSWDINVRDTNPGANVLTF	TGCGCCAGCAGCTGGGATATAAACGTCCGGGACACTAACCCTGGGGCCAACGTCCTGACTTTC
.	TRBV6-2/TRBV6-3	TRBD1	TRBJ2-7	CASSYPALTGQDYEQYF	TGTGCCAGCAGTTACCCGGCGTTGACAGGACAGGACTACGAGCAGTACTTC
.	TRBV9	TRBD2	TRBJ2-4	CASSPGLLAGVGNIQYF	TGTGCCAGCAGCCCCGGTTTGCTAGCGGGAGTGGGGAACATTCAGTACTTC
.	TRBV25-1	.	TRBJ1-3	CATLTGRDTIYF	TGTGCCACCCTCACAGGGCGGGACACCATATATTTT
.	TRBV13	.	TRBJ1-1	CASSPRQVNTEAFF	TGTGCCAGCAGCCCACGACAGGTGAACACTGAAGCTTTCTTT
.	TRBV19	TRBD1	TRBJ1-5	CATGQGGQPQHF	TGTGCCACCGGACAGGGAGGGCAGCCCCAGCATTTT
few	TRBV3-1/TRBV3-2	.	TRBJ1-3	CASSQVVGGNTIYF	TGTGCCAGCAGCCAAGTGGTCGGTGGAAACACCATATATTTT
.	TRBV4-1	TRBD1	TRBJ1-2	CASSQAKTGSNYGYTF	TGCGCCAGCAGCCAAGCCAAGACAGGGTCTAACTATGGCTACACCTTC
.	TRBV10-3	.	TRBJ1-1	CAISEEGGGNAEAFF	TGTGCCATCAGTGAGGAGGGAGGGGGGAACGCTGAAGCTTTCTTT
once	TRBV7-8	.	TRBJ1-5	CASSRAGWPQHF	TGTGCCAGCAGCCGGGCGGGTTGGCCCCAGCATTTT
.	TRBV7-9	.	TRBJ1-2	CASFNSLTGARWNYGYTF	TGTGCCAGCTTCAACTCATTGACAGGTGCCCGGTGGAACTATGGCTACACCTTC
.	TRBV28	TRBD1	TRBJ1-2	CASSPNRGLGYTF	TGTGCCAGCAGTCCAAACAGGGGGCTTGGCTACACCTTC
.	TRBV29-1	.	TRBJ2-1	CSANSGNEQFF	TGCAGCGCCAACTCCGGGAATGAGCAGTTCTTC
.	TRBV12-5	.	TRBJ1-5	CASEVGRNQPQHF	TGTGCTAGTGAGGTCGGGAGGAATCAGCCCCAGCATTTT
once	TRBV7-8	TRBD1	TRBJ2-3	CASSLVGRQGAVDTQYF	TGTGCCAGCAGCTTAGTTGGGCGGCAGGGGGCCGTAGATACGCAGTATTTT
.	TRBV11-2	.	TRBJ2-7	CASSPAGYEQYF	TGTGCCAGCAGCCCGGCGGGCTACGAGCAGTACTTC
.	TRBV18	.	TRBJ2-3	CASSPPWDFITDTQYF	TGTGCCAGCTCACCTCCCTGGGACTTCATCACAGATACGCAGTATTTT
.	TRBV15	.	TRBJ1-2	CATSRPPAGGYGYTF	TGTGCCACCAGCAGACCCCCGGCAGGAGGGTATGGCTACACCTTC
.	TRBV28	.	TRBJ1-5	CASSLAGEQPQHF	TGTGCCAGCAGTTTGGCAGGGGAACAGCCCCAGCATTTT
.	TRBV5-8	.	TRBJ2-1	CASTNPLPSSYNEQFF	TGTGCCAGCACCAATCCCCTCCCGAGCTCCTACAATGAGCAGTTCTTC
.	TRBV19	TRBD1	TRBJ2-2	CASSMDRGNTGELFF	TGTGCCAGTAGTATGGACAGGGGTAACACCGGGGAGCTGTTTTTT
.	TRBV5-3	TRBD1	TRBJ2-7	CARSRSPGQGGSEQYF	TGTGCCAGAAGCCGCTCCCCGGGACAGGGAGGAAGCGAGCAGTACTTC
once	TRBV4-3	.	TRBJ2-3	CASSQDGGFGDTQYF	TGCGCCAGCAGCCAAGACGGCGGCTTTGGGGATACGCAGTATTTT
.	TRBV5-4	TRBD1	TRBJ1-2	CASSWGQYYGYTF	TGTGCCAGCAGCTGGGGACAGTACTATGGCTACACCTTC
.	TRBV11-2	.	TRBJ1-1	CASSLAGNTEAFF	TGTGCCAGCAGCTTAGCGGGGAACACTGAAGCTTTCTTT
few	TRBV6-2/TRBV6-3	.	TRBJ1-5	CASSYYSGSQPQHF	TGTGCCAGCAGTTACTACAGCGGAAGTCAGCCCCAGCATTTT
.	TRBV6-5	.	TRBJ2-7	CASSSRGGDEQYF	TGTGCCAGCAGCTCGCGGGGTGGCGACGAGCAGTACTTC
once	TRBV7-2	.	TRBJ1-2	CASSLIPFYGYTF	TGTGCCAGCAGCTTAATCCCATTCTATGGCTACACCTTC
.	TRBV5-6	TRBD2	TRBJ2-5	CASHRRLAGERETQYF	TGTGCCAGTCATCGGCGGTTAGCGGGAGAACGAGAGACCCAGTACTTC
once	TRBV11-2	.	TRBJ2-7	CASSLVYEQYF	TGTGCCAGCAGCTTAGTATACGAGCAGTACTTC
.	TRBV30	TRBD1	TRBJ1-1	CAWSVGQVGTEAFF	TGTGCCTGGAGTGTTGGACAGGTGGGCACTGAAGCTTTCTTT
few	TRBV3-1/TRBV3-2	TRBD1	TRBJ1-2	CASSPRGQGTAF	TGTGCCAGCAGCCCGCGGGGACAGGGAACGGCCTTC